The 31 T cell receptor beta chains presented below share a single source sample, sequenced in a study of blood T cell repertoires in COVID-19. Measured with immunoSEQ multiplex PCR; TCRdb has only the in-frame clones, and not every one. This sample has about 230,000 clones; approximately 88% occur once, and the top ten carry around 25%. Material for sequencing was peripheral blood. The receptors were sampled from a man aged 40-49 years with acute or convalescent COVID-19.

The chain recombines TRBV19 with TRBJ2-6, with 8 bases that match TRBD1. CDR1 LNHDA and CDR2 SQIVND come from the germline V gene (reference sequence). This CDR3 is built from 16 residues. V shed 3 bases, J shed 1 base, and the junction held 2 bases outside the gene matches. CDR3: CASSIRGLSGANVLTF. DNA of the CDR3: TGTGCCAGTAGTATCAGGGGGCTGTCTGGGGCCAACGTCCTGACTTTC.

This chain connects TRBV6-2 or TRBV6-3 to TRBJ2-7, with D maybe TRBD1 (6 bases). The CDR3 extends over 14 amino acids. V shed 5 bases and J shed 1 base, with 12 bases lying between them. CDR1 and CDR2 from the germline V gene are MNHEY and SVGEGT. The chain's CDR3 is CASSPRQESYEQYF. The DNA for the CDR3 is TGTGCCAGCAGTCCCCGACAGGAATCCTACGAGCAGTACTTC.

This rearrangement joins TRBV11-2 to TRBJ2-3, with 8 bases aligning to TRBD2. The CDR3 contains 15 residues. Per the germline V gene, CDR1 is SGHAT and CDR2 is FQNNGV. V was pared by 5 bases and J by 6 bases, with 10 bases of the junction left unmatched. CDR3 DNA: TGTGCCAGCAGCCCGTGGACTAGCAGGGAGGATACGCAGTATTTT. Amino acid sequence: CASSPWTSREDTQYF. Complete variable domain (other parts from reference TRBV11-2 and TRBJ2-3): EAGVAQSPRYKIIEKRQSVAFWCNPISGHATLYWYQQILGQGPKLLIQFQNNGVVDDSQLPKDRFSAERLKGVDSTLKIQPAKLEDSAVYLCASSPWTSREDTQYFGPGTRLTVL.

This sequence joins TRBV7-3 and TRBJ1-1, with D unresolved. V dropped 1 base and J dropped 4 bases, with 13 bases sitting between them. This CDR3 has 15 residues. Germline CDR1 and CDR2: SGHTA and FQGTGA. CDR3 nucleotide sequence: TGTGCCAGCAGCTTAAACGGGGAGCATGGCACTGAAGCTTTCTTT. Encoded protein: CASSLNGEHGTEAFF.

DNA of the CDR3: TGTGCCAGCAGCGTCAGGGCCACGGAGACCCAGTACTTC. This gives the protein CASSVRATETQYF. The rearrangement uses TRBV27 and TRBJ2-5; tentatively, D is TRBD1 (5 bases). Germline assignment: CDR1 MNHEY and CDR2 SMNVEV (reference sequence). The CDR3 totals 13 residues. V lost 6 bases and J lost 5, with 13 bases in between.

The CDR3: CASSIRDSRLYEQYF. In DNA, the CDR3 is TGTGCCAGTAGTATAAGGGACAGTAGACTCTACGAGCAGTACTTC. The chain couples TRBV19 to TRBJ2-7, with TRBD1 matching 7 bases. The CDR3 covers 15 residues. Germline CDR1 reads LNHDA; CDR2 reads SQIVND (reference sequence). Germline trimming cut 2 bases from V and 3 bases from J; bases unmatched to any gene: 7.

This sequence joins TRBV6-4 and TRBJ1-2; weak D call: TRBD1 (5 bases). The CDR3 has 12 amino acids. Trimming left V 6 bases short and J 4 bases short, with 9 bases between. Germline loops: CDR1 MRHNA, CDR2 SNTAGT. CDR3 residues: CASSSGGYGYTF. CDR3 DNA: TGTGCCAGCAGCTCCGGGGGCTATGGCTACACCTTC.

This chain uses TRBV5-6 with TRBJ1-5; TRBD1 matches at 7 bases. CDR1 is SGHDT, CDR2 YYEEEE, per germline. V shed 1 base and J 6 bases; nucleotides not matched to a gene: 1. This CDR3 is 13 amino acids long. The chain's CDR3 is CASSLQGVQPQHF. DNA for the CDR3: TGTGCCAGCAGCTTGCAGGGGGTTCAGCCCCAGCATTTT.

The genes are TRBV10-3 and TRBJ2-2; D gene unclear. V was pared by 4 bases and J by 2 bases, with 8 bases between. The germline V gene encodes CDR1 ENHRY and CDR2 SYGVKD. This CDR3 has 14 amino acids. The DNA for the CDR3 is TGTGCCATCAGTGTCCAGGCCAACACCGGGGAGCTGTTTTTT. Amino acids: CAISVQANTGELFF.

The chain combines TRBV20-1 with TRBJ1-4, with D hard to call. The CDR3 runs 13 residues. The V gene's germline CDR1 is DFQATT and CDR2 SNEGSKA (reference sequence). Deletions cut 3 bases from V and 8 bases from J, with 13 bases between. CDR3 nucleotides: TGCAGTGCTAGTACGGGTTTTGGGGAAAAACTGTTTTTT. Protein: CSASTGFGEKLFF.

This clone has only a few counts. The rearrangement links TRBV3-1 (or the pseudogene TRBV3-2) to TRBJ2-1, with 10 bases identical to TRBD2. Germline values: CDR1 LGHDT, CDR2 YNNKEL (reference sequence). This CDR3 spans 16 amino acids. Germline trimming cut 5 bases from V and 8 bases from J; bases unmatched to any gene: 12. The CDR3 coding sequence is TGTGCCAGCAGCTTTACCGGGACTAGCGATGAGGATGAGCAGTTCTTC. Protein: CASSFTGTSDEDEQFF.

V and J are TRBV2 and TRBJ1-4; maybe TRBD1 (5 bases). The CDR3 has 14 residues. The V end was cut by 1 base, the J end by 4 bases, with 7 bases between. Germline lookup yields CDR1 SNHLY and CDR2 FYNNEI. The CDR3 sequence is CASSEGGLNEKLFF. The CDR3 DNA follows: TGTGCCAGCAGTGAAGGGGGCCTTAATGAAAAACTGTTTTTT.

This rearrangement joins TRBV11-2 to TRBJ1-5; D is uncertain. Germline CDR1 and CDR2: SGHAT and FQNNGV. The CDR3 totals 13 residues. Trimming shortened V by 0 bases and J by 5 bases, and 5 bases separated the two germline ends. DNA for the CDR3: TGTGCCAGCAGCTTAGAGAGGGATCAGCCCCAGCATTTT. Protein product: CASSLERDQPQHF.

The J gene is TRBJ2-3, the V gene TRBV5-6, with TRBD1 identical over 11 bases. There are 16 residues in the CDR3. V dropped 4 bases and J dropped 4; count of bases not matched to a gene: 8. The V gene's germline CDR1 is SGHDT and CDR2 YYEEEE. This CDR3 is CASSPLTGQGADTQYF. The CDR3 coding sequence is TGTGCCAGCAGCCCCCTGACGGGACAGGGGGCAGATACGCAGTATTTT.

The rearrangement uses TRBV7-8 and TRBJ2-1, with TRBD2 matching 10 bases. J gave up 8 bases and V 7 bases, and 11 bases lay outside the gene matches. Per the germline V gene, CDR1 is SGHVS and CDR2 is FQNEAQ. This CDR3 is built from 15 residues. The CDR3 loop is CASTKEGLAIHEQFF. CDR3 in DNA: TGTGCCAGCACCAAGGAGGGACTAGCGATTCATGAGCAGTTCTTC. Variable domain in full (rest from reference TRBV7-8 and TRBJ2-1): GAGVSQSPRYKVAKRGQDVALRCDPISGHVSLFWYQQALGQGPEFLTYFQNEAQLDKSGLPSDRFFAERPEGSVSTLKIQRTQQEDSAVYLCASTKEGLAIHEQFFGPGTRLTVL.

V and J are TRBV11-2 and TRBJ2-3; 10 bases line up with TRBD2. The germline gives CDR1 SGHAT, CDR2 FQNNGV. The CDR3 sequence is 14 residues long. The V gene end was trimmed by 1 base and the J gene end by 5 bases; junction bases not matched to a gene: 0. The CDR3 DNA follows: TGTGCCAGCAGCTTAGGACTAGCGGGAGATACGCAGTATTTT. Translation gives CASSLGLAGDTQYF.

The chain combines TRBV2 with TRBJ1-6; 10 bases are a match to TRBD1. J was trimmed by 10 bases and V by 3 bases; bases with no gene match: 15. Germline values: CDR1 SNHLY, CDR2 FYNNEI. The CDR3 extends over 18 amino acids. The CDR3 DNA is TGTGCCAGCAGTGATTCGGGACAGGGGATTGAGGCGGGATCACCCCTCCACTTT. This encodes CASSDSGQGIEAGSPLHF.

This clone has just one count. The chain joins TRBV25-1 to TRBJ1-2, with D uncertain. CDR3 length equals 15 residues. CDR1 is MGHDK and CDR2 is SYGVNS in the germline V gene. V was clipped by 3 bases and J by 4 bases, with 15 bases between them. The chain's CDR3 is CASSDPTWSSYGYTF. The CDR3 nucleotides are TGTGCCAGCAGTGATCCCACCTGGAGCAGCTATGGCTACACCTTC.

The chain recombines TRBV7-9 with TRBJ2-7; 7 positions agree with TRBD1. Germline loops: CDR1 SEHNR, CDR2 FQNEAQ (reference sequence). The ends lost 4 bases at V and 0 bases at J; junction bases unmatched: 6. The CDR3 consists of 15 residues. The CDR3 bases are TGTGCCAGCAGCTCGACAGGGCTTAGCTCCTACGAGCAGTACTTC. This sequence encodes CASSSTGLSSYEQYF.

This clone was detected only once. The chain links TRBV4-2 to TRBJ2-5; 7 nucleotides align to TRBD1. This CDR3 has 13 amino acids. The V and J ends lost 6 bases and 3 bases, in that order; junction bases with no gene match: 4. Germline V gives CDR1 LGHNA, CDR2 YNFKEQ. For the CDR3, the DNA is TGTGCCAGCAGATACCAGGGGGAAGAGACCCAGTACTTC. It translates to CASRYQGEETQYF.

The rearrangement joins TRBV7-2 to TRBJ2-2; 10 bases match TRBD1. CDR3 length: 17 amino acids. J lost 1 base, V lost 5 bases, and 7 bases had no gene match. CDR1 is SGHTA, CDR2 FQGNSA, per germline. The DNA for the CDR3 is TGTGCCAGCAGCCCTAGGGACAGGGGATGGAACACCGGGGAGCTGTTTTTT. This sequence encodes CASSPRDRGWNTGELFF.

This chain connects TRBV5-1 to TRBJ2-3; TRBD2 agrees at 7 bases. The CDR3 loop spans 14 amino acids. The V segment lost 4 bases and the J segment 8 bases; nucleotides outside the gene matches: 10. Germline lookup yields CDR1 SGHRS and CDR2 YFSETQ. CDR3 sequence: CASSPDWPGGTQYF. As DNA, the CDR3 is TGCGCCAGCAGCCCGGACTGGCCGGGGGGTACGCAGTATTTT. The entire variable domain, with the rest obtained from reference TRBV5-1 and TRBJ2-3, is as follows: KAGVTQTPRYLIKTRGQQVTLSCSPISGHRSVSWYQQTPGQGLQFLFEYFSETQRNKGNFPGRFSGRQFSNSRSEMNVSTLELGDSALYLCASSPDWPGGTQYFGPGTRLTVL.

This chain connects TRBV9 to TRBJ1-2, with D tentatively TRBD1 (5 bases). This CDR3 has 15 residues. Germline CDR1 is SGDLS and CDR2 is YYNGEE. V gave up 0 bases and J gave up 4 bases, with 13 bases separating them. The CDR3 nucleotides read TGTGCCAGCAGCGTAGCTAACGGGGGGACCTATGGCTACACCTTC. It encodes CASSVANGGTYGYTF.

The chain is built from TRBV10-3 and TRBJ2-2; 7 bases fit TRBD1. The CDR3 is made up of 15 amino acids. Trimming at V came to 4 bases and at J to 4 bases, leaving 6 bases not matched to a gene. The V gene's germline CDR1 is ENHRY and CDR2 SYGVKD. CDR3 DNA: TGTGCCATCAGTGTGGAAGGGGGCGGCACCGGGGAGCTGTTTTTT. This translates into CAISVEGGGTGELFF.

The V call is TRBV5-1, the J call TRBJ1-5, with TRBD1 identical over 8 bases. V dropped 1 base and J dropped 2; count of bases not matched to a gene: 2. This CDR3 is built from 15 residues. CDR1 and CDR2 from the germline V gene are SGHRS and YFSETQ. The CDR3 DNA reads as TGCGCCAGCAGCTTGTCGACAGGGGGCAATCAGCCCCAGCATTTT. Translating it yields CASSLSTGGNQPQHF.

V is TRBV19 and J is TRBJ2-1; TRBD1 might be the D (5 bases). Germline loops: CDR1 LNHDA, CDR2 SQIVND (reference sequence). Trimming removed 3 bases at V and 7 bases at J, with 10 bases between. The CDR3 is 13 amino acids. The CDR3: CASSMRRANEQFF. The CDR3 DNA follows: TGTGCCAGTAGTATGCGCAGGGCAAATGAGCAGTTCTTC.

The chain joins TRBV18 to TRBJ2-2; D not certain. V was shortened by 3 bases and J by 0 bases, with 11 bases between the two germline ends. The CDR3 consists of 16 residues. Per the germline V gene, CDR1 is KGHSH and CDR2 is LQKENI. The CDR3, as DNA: TGTGCCAGCTCACCGTTACAGACATCGAACACCGGGGAGCTGTTTTTT. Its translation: CASSPLQTSNTGELFF.

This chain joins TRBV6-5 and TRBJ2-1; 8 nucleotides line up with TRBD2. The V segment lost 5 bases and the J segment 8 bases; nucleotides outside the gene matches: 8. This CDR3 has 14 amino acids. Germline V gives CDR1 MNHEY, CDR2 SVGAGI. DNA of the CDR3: TGTGCCAGCAGTAAGCGGGAGCACGCTGATGAGCAGTTCTTC. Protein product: CASSKREHADEQFF.

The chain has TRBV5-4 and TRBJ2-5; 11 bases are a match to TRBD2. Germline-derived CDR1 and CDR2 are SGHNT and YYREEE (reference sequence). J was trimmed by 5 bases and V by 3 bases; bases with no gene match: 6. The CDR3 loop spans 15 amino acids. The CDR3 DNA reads TGTGCCAGCAGCTCCCCGACTAGCGGGATCGAGACCCAGTACTTC. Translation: CASSSPTSGIETQYF.

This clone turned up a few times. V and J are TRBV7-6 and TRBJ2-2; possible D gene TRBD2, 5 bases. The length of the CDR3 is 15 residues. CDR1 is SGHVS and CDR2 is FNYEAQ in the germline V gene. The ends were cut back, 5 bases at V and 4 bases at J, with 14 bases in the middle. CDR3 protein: CASSATRLGTGELFF. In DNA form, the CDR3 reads TGTGCCAGCAGCGCAACTAGGTTAGGCACCGGGGAGCTGTTTTTT.

The chain's CDR3 is CASSPPVSAGWINEQFF. CDR3 nucleotide sequence: TGTGCCAGCAGCCCCCCGGTTTCGGCGGGATGGATCAATGAGCAGTTCTTC. This chain connects TRBV5-6 to TRBJ2-1; a weak D match, TRBD2 (6 bases). This CDR3 spans 17 amino acids. The V and J ends lost 4 bases and 6 bases respectively, with 23 bases between them. The germline gives CDR1 SGHDT, CDR2 YYEEEE.